This T cell receptor (beta chain) was retrieved from a study of siplizumab effects on memory and regulatory T cells. Points from the study as a whole: Solely a minor proportion of alloreactive clones could be assigned to unstimulated subsets.

In regard to this clone: Its antigen is unknown.

Profiled with immunoSEQ multiplex PCR; TCRdb holds only in-frame clones, not every one. Among around 100,000 clones listed, 94% were seen once. Trimming pared 0 bases from V and 0 bases from J, leaving 14 bases between. Germline CDR1 SGHRS, CDR2 YFSETQ. The CDR3 consists of 17 residues. The clonotype was recovered from a human donor in good health. The sample was non-Treg CD4+ T cells sorted from blood. This rearrangement joins TRBV5-1 to TRBJ2-3; no clear D. CDR3 region: CASSLGTTATSTDTQYF. The CDR3 region has the DNA TGCGCCAGCAGCTTGGGTACCACAGCCACTAGCACAGATACGCAGTATTTT.